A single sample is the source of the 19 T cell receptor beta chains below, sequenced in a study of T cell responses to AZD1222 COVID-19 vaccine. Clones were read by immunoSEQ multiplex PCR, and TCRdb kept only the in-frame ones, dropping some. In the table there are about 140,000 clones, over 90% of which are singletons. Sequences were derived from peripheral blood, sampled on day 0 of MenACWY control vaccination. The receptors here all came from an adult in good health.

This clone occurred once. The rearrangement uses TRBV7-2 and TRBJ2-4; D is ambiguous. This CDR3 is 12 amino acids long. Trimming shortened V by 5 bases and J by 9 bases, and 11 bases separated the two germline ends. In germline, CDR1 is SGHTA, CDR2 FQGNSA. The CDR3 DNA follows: TGTGCCAGCAGCCAAACCCGGGCCATTCAGTACTTC. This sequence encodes CASSQTRAIQYF.

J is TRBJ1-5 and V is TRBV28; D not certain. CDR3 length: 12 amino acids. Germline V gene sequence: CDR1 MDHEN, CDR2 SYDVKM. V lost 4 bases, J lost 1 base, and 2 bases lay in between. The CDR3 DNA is TGTGCCAGCAGTTGGAGCAATCAGCCCCAGCATTTT. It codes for CASSWSNQPQHF.

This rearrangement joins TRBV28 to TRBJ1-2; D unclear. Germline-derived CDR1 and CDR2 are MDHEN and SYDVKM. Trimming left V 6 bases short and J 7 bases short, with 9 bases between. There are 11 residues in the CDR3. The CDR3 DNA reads TGTGCCAGCAGCCTAGACCTTGGCTACACCTTC. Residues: CASSLDLGYTF.

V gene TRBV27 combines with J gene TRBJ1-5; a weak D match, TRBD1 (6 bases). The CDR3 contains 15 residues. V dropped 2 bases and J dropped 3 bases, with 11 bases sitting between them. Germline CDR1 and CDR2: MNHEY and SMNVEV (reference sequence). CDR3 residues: CASSLTPGVNQPQHF. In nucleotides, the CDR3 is TGTGCCAGCAGTTTAACCCCAGGGGTCAATCAGCCCCAGCATTTT.

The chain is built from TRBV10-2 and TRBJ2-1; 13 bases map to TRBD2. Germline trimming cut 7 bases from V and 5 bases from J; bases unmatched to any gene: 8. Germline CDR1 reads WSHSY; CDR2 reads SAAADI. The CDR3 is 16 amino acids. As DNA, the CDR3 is TGCGCCAGCACTGACTTGACTAGCGGGAGGAACAATGAGCAGTTCTTC. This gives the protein CASTDLTSGRNNEQFF.

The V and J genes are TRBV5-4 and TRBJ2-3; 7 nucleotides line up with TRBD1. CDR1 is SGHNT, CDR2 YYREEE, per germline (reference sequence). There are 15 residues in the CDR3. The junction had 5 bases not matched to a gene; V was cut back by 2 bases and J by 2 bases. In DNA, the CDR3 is TGTGCCAGCAGCTTTAGGGGACAGTACACAGATACGCAGTATTTT. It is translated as CASSFRGQYTDTQYF.

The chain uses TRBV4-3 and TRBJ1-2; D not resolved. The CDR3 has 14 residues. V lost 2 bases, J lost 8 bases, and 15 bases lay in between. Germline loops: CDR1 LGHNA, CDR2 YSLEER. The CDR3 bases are TGCGCCAGCAGCCAAAGCGGGTCTTCAGGCGGCTACACCTTC. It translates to CASSQSGSSGGYTF.

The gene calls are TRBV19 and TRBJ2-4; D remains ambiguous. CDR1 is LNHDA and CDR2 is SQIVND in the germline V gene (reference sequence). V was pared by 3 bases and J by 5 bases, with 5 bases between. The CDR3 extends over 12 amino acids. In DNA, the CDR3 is TGTGCCAGTAGTATTAGCCAAAACATTCAGTACTTC. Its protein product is CASSISQNIQYF. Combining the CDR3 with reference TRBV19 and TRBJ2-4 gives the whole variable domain DGGITQSPKYLFRKEGQNVTLSCEQNLNHDAMYWYRQDPGQGLRLIYYSQIVNDFQKGDIAEGYSVSREKKESFPLTVTSAQKNPTAFYLCASSISQNIQYFGAGTRLSVL.

The CDR3 DNA is TGTGCCAGCAGCTTAGCTGGAAACACCATATATTTT. Translation: CASSLAGNTIYF. The genes are TRBV7-9 and TRBJ1-3; D gene uncertain. The CDR3 contains 12 residues. The V end was cut by 0 bases, the J end by 3 bases, with 0 bases between. Germline CDR1 and CDR2: SEHNR and FQNEAQ (reference sequence).

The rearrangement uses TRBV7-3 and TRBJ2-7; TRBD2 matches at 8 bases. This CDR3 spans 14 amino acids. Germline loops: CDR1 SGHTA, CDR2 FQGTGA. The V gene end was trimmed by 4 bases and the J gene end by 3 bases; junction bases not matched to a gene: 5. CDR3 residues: CASSWVAGSYEQYF. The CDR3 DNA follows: TGTGCCAGCAGCTGGGTAGCGGGGAGCTACGAGCAGTACTTC.

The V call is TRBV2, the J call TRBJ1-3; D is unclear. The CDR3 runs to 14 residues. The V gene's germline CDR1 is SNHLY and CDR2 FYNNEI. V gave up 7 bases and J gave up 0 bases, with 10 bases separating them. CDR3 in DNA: TGTGCCAGCAAAAACAGTCTCTCTGGAAACACCATATATTTT. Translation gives CASKNSLSGNTIYF.

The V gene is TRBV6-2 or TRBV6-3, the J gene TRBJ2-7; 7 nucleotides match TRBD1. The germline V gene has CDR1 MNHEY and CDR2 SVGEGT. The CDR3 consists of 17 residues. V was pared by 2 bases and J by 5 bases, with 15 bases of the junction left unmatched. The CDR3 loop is CASSYPSGRGGLDEQYF. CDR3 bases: TGTGCCAGCAGTTACCCGTCTGGGAGAGGGGGCCTAGACGAGCAGTACTTC.

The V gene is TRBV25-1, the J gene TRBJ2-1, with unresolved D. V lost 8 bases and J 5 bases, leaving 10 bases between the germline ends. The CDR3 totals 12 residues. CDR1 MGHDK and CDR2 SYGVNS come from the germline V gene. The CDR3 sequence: CASLGPHNEQFF. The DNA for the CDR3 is TGTGCCAGCCTCGGGCCGCACAATGAGCAGTTCTTC.

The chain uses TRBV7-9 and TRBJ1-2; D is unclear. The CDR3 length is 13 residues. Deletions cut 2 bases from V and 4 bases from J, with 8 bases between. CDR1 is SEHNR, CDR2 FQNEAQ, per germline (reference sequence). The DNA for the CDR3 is TGTGCCAGCAGCTTAAGTACTCCCTATGGCTACACCTTC. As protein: CASSLSTPYGYTF.

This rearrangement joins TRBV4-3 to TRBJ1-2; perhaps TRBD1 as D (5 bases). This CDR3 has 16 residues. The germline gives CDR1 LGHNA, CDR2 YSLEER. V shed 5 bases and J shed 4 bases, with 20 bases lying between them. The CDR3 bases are TGCGCCAGCAGCGCCAGAGAGGCCGGGACCGGCTATGGCTACACCTTC. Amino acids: CASSAREAGTGYGYTF.

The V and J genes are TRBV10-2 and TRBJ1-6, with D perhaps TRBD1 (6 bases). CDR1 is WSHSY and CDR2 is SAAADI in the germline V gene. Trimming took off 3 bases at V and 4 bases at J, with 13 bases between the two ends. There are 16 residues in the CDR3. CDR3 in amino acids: CASSDPGQSYNSPLHF. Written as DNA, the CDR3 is TGCGCCAGCAGTGACCCCGGACAGTCTTATAATTCACCCCTCCACTTT.

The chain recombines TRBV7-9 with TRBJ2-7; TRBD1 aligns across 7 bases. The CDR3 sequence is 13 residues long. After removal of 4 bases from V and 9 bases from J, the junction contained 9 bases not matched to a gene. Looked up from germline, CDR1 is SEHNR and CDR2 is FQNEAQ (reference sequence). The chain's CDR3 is CASSSMGQSAQYF. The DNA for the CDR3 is TGTGCCAGCAGCTCCATGGGACAGTCGGCGCAGTACTTC.

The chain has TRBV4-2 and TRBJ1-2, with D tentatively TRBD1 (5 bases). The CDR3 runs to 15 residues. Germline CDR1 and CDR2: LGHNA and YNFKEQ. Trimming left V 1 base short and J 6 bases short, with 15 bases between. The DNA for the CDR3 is TGTGCCAGCAGCCAAGTAGAAGCCGGGGCGGATGGCTACACCTTC. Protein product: CASSQVEAGADGYTF.

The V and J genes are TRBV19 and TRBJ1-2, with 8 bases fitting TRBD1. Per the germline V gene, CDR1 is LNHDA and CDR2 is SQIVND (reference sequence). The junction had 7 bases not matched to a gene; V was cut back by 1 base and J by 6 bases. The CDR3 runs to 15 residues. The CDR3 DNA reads TGTGCCAGTAGTATAGCCCGACAGGGGTACCATGGCTACACCTTC. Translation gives CASSIARQGYHGYTF.